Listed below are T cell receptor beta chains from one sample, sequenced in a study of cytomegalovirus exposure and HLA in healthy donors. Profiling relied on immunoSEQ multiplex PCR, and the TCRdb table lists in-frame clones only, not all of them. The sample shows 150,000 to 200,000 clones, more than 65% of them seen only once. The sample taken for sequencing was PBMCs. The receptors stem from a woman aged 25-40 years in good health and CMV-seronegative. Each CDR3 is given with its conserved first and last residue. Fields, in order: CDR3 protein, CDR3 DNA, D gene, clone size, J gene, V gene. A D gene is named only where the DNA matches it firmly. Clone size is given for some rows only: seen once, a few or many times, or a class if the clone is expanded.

CASSLASGNGYTF	TGTGCCAGCAGCTTGGCGTCAGGGAATGGCTACACCTTC	.	few	TRBJ1-2	TRBV5-5
CASSLGGTVGTEAFF	TGTGCCAGCAGCCTAGGTGGGACAGTAGGTACTGAAGCTTTCTTT	TRBD1	.	TRBJ1-1	TRBV7-9
CASSLTPGLAGGEQYF	TGTGCCAGCAGTTTAACCCCGGGACTAGCGGGCGGCGAGCAGTACTTC	TRBD2	few	TRBJ2-7	TRBV27
CASSLGQAVSYEQYF	TGTGCCAGCAGCTTAGGCCAGGCAGTCTCCTACGAGCAGTACTTC	.	.	TRBJ2-7	TRBV7-9
CASSYGTGGHNQPQHF	TGTGCCAGCAGCTACGGAACAGGGGGCCACAATCAGCCCCAGCATTTT	TRBD1	.	TRBJ1-5	TRBV5-6
CASSRPGTSTDTQYF	TGTGCCAGCAGCCGGCCCGGGACTAGCACAGATACGCAGTATTTT	.	.	TRBJ2-3	TRBV5-4
CASGYVRGPGYTF	TGTGCTAGTGGTTATGTCAGGGGGCCTGGCTACACCTTC	TRBD1	.	TRBJ1-2	TRBV12-5
CASNTPQRGGYNEQFF	TGTGCCAGCAATACTCCGCAGCGGGGGGGATACAATGAGCAGTTCTTC	TRBD2	.	TRBJ2-1	TRBV5-6
CASSRDRPKAEAFF	TGTGCCAGCAGCCGAGACAGACCTAAGGCTGAAGCTTTCTTT	.	.	TRBJ1-1	TRBV6-5
CASSLASAGSHGYTF	TGTGCCAGCAGCTTGGCCTCGGCAGGGTCGCATGGCTACACCTTC	.	few	TRBJ1-2	TRBV5-6
CASSSTGYEQYF	TGTGCCAGCAGCTCGACTGGCTACGAGCAGTACTTC	.	.	TRBJ2-7	TRBV11-2
CASSERDRGFNVLTF	TGTGCCAGCAGTGAACGAGACAGGGGTTTCAACGTCCTGACTTTC	TRBD1	.	TRBJ2-6	TRBV25-1
CASSSRDHSYNEQFF	TGCGCCAGCAGCTCGCGGGACCACTCCTACAATGAGCAGTTCTTC	.	once	TRBJ2-1	TRBV5-1
CASSQTGVETQYF	TGTGCCAGCAGCCAAACAGGGGTAGAGACCCAGTACTTC	TRBD1	.	TRBJ2-5	TRBV7-8
CASSRSKGQGPTEAFF	TGTGCCAGCAGCCGTTCCAAGGGACAGGGGCCCACTGAAGCTTTCTTT	TRBD1	.	TRBJ1-1	TRBV4-2
CASSVAPEPNSPLHF	TGTGCCAGCAGCGTAGCCCCGGAGCCTAATTCACCCCTCCACTTT	.	.	TRBJ1-6	TRBV9
CASSSGQGYDTQYF	TGTGCCAGCAGTTCGGGACAGGGGTATGATACGCAGTATTTT	TRBD1	.	TRBJ2-3	TRBV25-1
CASSPHGQGYNEQFF	TGTGCCAGCAGCCCCCATGGTCAGGGCTACAATGAGCAGTTCTTC	.	once	TRBJ2-1	TRBV7-8
CASSLPRNTGELFF	TGTGCCAGCAGCTTACCCCGGAACACCGGGGAGCTGTTTTTT	.	.	TRBJ2-2	TRBV7-9
CASSIGTYYYEQYF	TGCGCCAGCAGCATCGGGACATACTACTACGAGCAGTACTTC	.	few	TRBJ2-7	TRBV5-1
CASSFGWGGSGNTIYF	TGTGCCAGCAGCTTCGGATGGGGGGGCTCTGGAAACACCATATATTTT	.	.	TRBJ1-3	TRBV5-6
CASSLALAPNEQFF	TGTGCCAGCAGCTTAGCACTAGCCCCCAATGAGCAGTTCTTC	.	.	TRBJ2-1	TRBV7-2
CASRRLAGITDTQYF	TGTGCCAGCAGGAGACTAGCGGGCATCACAGATACGCAGTATTTT	TRBD2	few	TRBJ2-3	TRBV2